This T cell receptor (beta chain) is drawn from a study of T cell responses to AZD1222 COVID-19 vaccine. Study-level points and caveats: Spike-wide coverage was observed for vaccine-associated CD4 TCRs, with dominant responses at 160-218 and 743-854. Donors were chiefly white British, with a greater number of females, and clonal diversity was perhaps underestimated. Repertoires were sampled only after the peak T cell response.

This CDR3 is 14 amino acids long. After removal of 8 bases from V and 7 bases from J, the junction contained 8 bases not matched to a gene. CDR1 is SNHLY, CDR2 FYNNEI, per germline. Some clones are missing from TCRdb's copy, which holds only in-frame ones; the method was immunoSEQ multiplex PCR. The sample includes 110,000 or so clones, 80% to 90% of them seen just once. A remark on this clone: The antigen is unknown.

This specimen was peripheral blood, taken 28 days after the second AZD1222 dose. V gene TRBV2 combines with J gene TRBJ1-5; TRBD1 matches 10 bases. The sequence derives from an adult who received the AZD1222 COVID-19 vaccine. For the CDR3, the DNA is TGTGCCAGCGGACAGACAGGGGGCTTCCAGCCCCAGCATTTT. Amino acid sequence: CASGQTGGFQPQHF.